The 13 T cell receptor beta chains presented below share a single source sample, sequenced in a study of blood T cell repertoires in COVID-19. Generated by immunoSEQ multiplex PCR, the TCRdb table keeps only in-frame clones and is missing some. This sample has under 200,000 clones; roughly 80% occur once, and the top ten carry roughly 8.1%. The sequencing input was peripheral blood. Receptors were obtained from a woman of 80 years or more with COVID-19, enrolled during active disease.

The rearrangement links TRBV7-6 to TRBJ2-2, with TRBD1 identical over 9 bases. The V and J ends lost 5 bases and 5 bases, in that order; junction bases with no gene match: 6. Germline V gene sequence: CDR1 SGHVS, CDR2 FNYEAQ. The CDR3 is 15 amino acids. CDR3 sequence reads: CASSGTGTPTGELFF. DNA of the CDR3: TGTGCCAGCAGCGGGACAGGGACTCCGACCGGGGAGCTGTTTTTT.

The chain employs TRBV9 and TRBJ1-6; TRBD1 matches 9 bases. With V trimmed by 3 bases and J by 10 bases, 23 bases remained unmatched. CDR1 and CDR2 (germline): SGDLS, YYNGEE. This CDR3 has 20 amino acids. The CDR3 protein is CASSADSTGGFTWGESPLHF. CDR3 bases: TGTGCCAGCAGCGCTGACTCGACAGGGGGATTTACTTGGGGTGAATCACCCCTCCACTTT.

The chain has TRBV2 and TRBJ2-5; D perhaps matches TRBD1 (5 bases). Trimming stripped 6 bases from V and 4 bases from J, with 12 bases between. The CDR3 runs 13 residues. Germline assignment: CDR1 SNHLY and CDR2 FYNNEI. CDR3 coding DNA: TGTGCCAGCAGCTTACAGGTTCGAGAGACCCAGTACTTC. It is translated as CASSLQVRETQYF.

CDR3 region: CASSQRTVQQNEKLFF. DNA of the CDR3: TGTGCCAGCAGCCAGCGGACCGTACAGCAAAATGAAAAACTGTTTTTT. The chain has TRBV5-4 and TRBJ1-4, with D uncertain. The CDR3 runs 16 residues. Germline lookup yields CDR1 SGHNT and CDR2 YYREEE (reference sequence). V lost 4 bases, J lost 5 bases, and 18 bases lay in between.

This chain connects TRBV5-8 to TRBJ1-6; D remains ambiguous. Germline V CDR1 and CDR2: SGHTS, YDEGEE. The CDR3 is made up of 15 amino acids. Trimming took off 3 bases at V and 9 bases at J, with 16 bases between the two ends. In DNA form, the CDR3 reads TGTGCCAGCAGCTACGGACCGGGGAAACTTTCACCCCTCCACTTT. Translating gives CASSYGPGKLSPLHF.

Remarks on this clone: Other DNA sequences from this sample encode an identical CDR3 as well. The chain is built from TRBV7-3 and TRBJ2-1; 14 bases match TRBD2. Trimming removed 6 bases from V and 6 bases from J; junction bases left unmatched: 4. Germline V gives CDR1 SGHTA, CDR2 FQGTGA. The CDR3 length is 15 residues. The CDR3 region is CASSLGLAGVNEQFF. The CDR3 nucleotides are TGTGCCAGCAGTTTGGGACTAGCGGGAGTCAATGAGCAGTTCTTC.

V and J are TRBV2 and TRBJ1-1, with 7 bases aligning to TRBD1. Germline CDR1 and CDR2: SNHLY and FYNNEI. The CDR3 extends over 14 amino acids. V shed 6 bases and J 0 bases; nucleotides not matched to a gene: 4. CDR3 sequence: CASRYDRVNTEAFF. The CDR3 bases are TGTGCCAGCAGATATGACAGGGTGAACACTGAAGCTTTCTTT.

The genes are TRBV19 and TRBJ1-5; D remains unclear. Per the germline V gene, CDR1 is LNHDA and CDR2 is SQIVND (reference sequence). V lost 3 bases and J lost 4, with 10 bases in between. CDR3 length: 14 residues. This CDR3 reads CASSIFPYNQPQHF. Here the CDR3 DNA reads TGTGCCAGTAGTATCTTTCCGTATAATCAGCCCCAGCATTTT.

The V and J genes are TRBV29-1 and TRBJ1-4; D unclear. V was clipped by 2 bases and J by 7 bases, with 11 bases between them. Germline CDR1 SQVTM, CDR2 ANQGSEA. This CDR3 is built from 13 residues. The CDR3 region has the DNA TGCAGCGTTGAACTACCCCCTGGTGAAAAACTGTTTTTT. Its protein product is CSVELPPGEKLFF.

For the CDR3, the DNA is TGTGCCAGCAGTCCGCAGGGATATCTGGGCAATGAGCAGTTCTTC. It translates to CASSPQGYLGNEQFF. The chain combines TRBV28 with TRBJ2-1, with a weak D call TRBD1 (5 bases). V lost 5 bases, J lost 6 bases, and 17 bases lay in between. Germline values: CDR1 MDHEN, CDR2 SYDVKM. CDR3 length: 15 residues.

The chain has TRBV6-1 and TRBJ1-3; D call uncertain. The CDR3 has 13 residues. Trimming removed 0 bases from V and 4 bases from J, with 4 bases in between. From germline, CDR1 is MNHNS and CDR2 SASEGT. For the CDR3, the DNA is TGTGCCAGCAGTGAAGCGACAGGAAACACCATATATTTT. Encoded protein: CASSEATGNTIYF.

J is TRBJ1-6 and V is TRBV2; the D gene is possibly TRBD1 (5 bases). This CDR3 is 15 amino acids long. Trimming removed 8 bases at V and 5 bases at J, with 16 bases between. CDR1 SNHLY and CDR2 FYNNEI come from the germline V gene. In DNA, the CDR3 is TGTGCCAGCGGAGGGGTTGGGGGGGATAATTCACCCCTCCACTTT. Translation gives CASGGVGGDNSPLHF.

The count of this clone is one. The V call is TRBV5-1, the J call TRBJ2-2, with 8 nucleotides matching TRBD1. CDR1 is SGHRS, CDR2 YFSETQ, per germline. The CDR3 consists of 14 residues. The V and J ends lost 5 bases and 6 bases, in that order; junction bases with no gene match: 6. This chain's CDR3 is CASSGQGVPGELFF. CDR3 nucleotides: TGCGCCAGCAGTGGACAGGGTGTGCCCGGGGAGCTGTTTTTT.